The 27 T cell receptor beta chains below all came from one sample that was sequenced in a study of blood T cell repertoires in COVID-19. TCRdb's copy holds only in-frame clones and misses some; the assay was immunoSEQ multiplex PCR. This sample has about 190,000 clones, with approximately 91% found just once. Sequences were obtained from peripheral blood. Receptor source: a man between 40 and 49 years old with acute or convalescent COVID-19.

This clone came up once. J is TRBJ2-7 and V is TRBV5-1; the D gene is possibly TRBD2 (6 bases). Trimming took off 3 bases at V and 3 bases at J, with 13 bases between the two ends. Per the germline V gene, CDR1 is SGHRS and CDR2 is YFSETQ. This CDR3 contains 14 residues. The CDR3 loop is CASSWAPEGYEQYF. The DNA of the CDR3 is TGCGCCAGCAGCTGGGCTCCGGAGGGCTACGAGCAGTACTTC.

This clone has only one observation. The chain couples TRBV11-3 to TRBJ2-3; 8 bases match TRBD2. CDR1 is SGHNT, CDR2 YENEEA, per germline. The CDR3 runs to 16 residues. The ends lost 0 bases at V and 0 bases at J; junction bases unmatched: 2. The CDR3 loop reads CASSLDLAGSTDTQYF. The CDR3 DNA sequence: TGTGCCAGCAGCTTAGATTTAGCGGGGAGCACAGATACGCAGTATTTT.

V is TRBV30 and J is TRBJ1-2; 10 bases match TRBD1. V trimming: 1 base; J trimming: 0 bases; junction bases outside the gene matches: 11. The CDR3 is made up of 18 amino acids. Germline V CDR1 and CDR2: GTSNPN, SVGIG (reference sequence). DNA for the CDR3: TGTGCCTGGAGTGGTAGTCCGGGACAGGGGATTACTAACTATGGCTACACCTTC. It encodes CAWSGSPGQGITNYGYTF.

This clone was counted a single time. CDR3 loop: CASSLGASGYTF. DNA of the CDR3: TGTGCCAGTAGTCTCGGAGCCAGTGGCTACACCTTC. The chain links TRBV19 to TRBJ1-2; no firm D call. This CDR3 has 12 amino acids. Germline values: CDR1 LNHDA, CDR2 SQIVND (reference sequence). V was trimmed by 5 bases and J by 7 bases, leaving 11 bases between them. The full variable domain, its missing parts supplied by reference TRBV19 and TRBJ1-2, is DGGITQSPKYLFRKEGQNVTLSCEQNLNHDAMYWYRQDPGQGLRLIYYSQIVNDFQKGDIAEGYSVSREKKESFPLTVTSAQKNPTAFYLCASSLGASGYTFGSGTRLTVV.

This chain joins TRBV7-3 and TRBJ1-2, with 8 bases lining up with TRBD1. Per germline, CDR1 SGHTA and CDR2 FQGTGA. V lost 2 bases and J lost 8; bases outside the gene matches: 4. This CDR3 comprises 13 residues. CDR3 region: CASSLGQGRGYTF. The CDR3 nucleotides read TGTGCCAGCAGCTTAGGACAGGGTAGGGGCTACACCTTC. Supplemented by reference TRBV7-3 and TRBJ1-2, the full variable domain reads GAGVSQTPSNKVTEKGKYVELRCDPISGHTALYWYRQSLGQGPEFLIYFQGTGAADDSGLPNDRFFAVRPEGSVSTLKIQRTERGDSAVYLCASSLGQGRGYTFGSGTRLTVV.

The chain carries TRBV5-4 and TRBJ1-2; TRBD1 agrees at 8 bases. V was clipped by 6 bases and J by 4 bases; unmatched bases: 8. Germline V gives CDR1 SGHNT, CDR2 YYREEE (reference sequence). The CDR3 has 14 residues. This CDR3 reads CASTDGQGGYGYTF. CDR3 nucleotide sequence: TGTGCCAGCACCGACGGACAGGGCGGCTATGGCTACACCTTC. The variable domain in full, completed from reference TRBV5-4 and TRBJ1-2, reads ETGVTQSPTHLIKTRGQQVTLRCSSQSGHNTVSWYQQALGQGPQFIFQYYREEENGRGNFPPRFSGLQFPNYSSELNVNALELDDSALYLCASTDGQGGYGYTFGSGTRLTVV.

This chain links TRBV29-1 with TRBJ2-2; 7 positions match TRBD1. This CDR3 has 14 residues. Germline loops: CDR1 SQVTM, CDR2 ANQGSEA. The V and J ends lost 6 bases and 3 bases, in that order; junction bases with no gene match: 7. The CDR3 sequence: CSVNRGIDTGELFF. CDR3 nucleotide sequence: TGCAGCGTGAACAGGGGAATCGACACCGGGGAGCTGTTTTTT.

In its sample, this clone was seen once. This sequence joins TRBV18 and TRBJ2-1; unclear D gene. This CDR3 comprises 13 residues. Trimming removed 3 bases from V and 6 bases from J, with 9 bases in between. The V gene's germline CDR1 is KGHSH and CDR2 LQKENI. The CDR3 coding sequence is TGTGCCAGCTCACCTGCCAGATCCAATGAGCAGTTCTTC. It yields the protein CASSPARSNEQFF.

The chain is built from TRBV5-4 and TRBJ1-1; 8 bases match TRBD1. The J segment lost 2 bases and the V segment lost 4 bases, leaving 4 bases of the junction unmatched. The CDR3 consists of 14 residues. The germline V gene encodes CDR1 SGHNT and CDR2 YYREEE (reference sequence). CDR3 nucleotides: TGTGCCAGCAGCGTACAGGGGGGTAACACTGAAGCTTTCTTT. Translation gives CASSVQGGNTEAFF.

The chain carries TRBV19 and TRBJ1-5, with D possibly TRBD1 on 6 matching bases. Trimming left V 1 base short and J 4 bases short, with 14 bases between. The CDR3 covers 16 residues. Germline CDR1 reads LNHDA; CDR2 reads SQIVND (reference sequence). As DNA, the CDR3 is TGTGCCAGTAGTATAGGGTCGACAGGCAAAAATCAGCCCCAGCATTTT. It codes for CASSIGSTGKNQPQHF.

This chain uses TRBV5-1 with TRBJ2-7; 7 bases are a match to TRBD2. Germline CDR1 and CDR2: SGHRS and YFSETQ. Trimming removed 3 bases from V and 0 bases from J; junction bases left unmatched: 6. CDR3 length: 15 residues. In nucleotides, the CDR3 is TGCGCCAGCAGCTGGGGGGGACCGCACTCCTACGAGCAGTACTTC. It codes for CASSWGGPHSYEQYF.

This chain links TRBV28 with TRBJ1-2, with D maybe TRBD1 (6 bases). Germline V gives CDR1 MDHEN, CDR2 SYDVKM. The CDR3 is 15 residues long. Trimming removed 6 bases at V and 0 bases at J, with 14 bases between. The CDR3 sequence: CASRSIGQSNYGYTF. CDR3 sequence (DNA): TGTGCCAGCAGGTCCATTGGACAGTCTAACTATGGCTACACCTTC.

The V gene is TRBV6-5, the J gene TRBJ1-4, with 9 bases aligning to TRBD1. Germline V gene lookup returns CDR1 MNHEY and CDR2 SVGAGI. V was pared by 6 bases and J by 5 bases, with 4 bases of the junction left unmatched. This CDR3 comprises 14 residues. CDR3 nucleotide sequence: TGTGCCAGCAGAGACAGGGGGTTAAATGAAAAACTGTTTTTT. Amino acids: CASRDRGLNEKLFF.

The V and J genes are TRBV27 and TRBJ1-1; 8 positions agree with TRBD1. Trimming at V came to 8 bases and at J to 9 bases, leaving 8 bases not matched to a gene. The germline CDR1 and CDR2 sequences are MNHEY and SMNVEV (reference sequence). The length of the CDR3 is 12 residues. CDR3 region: CASSRQGAQAFF. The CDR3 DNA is TGTGCCAGCTCTAGGCAGGGGGCGCAAGCTTTCTTT.

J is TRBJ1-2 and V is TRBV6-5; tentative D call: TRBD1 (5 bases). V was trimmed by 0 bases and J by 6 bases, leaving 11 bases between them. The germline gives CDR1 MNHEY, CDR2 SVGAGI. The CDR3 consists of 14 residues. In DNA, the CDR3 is TGTGCCAGCAGTTACTCCGGCCAGGGTGATGGCTACACCTTC. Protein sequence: CASSYSGQGDGYTF.

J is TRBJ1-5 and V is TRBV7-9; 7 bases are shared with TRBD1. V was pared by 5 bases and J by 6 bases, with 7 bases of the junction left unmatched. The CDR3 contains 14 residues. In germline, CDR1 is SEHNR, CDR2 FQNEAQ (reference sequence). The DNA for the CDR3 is TGTGCCAGCAGCCCATTGACAGGGCTTCAGCCCCAGCATTTT. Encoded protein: CASSPLTGLQPQHF.

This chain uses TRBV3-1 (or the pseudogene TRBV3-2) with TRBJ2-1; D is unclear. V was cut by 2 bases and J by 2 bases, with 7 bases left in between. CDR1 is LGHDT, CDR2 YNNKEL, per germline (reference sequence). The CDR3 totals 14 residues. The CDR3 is CASSQRVAYNEQFF. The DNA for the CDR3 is TGTGCCAGCAGCCAAAGAGTAGCCTACAATGAGCAGTTCTTC.

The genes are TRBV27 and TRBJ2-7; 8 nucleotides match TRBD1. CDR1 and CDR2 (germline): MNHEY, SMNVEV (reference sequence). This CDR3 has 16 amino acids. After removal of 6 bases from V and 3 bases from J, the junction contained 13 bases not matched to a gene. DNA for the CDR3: TGTGCCAGCAGACTTTCCATTTCGACAGGGGTCTACGAGCAGTACTTC. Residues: CASRLSISTGVYEQYF.

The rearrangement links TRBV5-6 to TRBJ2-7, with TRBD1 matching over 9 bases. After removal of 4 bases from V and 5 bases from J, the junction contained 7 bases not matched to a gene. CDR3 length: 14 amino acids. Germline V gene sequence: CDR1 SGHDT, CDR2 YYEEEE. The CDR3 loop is CASSPWDRDNEQYF. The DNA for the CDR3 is TGTGCCAGCAGCCCGTGGGACAGGGACAACGAGCAGTACTTC.

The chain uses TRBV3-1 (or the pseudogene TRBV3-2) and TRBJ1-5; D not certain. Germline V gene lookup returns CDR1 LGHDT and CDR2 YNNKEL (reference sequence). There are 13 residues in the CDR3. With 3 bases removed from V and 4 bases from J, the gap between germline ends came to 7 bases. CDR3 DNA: TGTGCCAGCAGCCAGGGCTGGAATCAGCCCCAGCATTTT. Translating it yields CASSQGWNQPQHF.

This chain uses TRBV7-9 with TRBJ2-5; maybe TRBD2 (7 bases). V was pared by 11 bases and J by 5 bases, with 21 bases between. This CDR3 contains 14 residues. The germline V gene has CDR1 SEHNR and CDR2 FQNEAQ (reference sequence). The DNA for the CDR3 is TGTGCCTCGAGCTATCGGGGGGCACAGGAGACCCAGTACTTC. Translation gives CASSYRGAQETQYF.

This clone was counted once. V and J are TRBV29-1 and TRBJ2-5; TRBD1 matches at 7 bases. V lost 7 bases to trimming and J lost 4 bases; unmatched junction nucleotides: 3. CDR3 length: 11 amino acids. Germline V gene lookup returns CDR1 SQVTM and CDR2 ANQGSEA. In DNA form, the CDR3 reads TGCAGCGGGGACAGTCTAGAGACCCAGTACTTC. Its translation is CSGDSLETQYF.

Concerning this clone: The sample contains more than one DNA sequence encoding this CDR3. The chain's CDR3 is CASSLTSGGQETQYF. For the CDR3, the DNA is TGCGCCAGCAGCTTGACATCAGGGGGCCAAGAGACCCAGTACTTC. This rearrangement joins TRBV5-1 to TRBJ2-5; 7 bases line up with TRBD1. CDR1 and CDR2 from the germline V gene are SGHRS and YFSETQ. The CDR3 consists of 15 residues. V dropped 1 base and J dropped 1; count of bases not matched to a gene: 4.

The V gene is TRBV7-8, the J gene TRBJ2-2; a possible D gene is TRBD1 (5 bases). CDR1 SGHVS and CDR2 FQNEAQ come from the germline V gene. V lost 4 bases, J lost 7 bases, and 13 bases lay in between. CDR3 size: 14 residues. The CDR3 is CASSSQGMGGELFF. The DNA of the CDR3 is TGTGCCAGCAGCTCGCAGGGTATGGGCGGGGAGCTGTTTTTT.

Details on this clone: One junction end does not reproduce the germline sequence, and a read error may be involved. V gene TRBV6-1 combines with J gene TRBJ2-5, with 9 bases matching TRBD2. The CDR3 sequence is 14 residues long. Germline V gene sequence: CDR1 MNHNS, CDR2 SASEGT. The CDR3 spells CASTEAGGQETQYF. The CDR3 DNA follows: TGTGCCAGCACTGAAGCGGGGGGTCAAGAGACCCAGTACTTC.

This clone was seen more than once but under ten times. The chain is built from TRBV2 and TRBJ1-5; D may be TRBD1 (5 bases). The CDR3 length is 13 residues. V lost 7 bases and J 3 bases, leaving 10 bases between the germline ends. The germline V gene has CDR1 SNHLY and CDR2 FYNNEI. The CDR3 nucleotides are TGTGCCAGCAAACGACAGACCAATCAGCCCCAGCATTTT. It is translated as CASKRQTNQPQHF. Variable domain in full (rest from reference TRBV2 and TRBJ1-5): EPEVTQTPSHQVTQMGQEVILRCVPISNHLYFYWYRQILGQKVEFLVSFYNNEISEKSEIFDDQFSVERPDGSNFTLKIRSTKLEDSAMYFCASKRQTNQPQHFGDGTRLSIL.

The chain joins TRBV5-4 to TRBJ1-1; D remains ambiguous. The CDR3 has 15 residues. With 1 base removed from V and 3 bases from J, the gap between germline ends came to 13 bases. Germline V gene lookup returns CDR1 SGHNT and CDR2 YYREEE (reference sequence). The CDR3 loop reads CASSLSGIGDTEAFF. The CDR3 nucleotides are TGTGCCAGCAGCTTGTCAGGCATCGGGGACACTGAAGCTTTCTTT.